The entry below gives a single T cell receptor (beta chain) sequence along with its context. Its target is unknown. Profiling relied on immunoSEQ multiplex PCR, and the TCRdb table lists in-frame clones only, not all of them. Of about 160,000 clones in the sample, more than 70% are singletons; the top ten hold roughly 5.5%. Trimming took off 5 bases at V and 6 bases at J, with 9 bases between the two ends. In germline, CDR1 is SEHNR, CDR2 FQNEAQ (reference sequence). The CDR3 length is 12 residues. The data stem from a study of T cell responses to AZD1222 COVID-19 vaccine. Across the whole study: Second-dose groups at about 4 or about 12 weeks were pooled. Overall study findings and caveats: Only after the peak T cell response were repertoires sampled. Once two AZD1222 doses were given, Spike-specific TCR breadth and depth went up. It should be noted that donors were predominantly white British and more often female, and clonal diversity was possibly underestimated.

This material consisted of peripheral blood, taken on day 0 of AZD1222 vaccination. The source is an adult in good health. This rearrangement joins TRBV7-9 to TRBJ2-3; perhaps TRBD1 as D (6 bases). CDR3 amino acids: CASSRQGDTQYF. CDR3 in DNA: TGTGCCAGCAGCCGGCAGGGGGATACGCAGTATTTT.